What follows are 22 T cell receptor beta chains derived from one specimen sequenced in a study of high-grade serous ovarian cancer treatment subgroups. Tumor tissue was taken before any definitive surgery or chemotherapy was given. Measured with immunoSEQ multiplex PCR; TCRdb has only the in-frame clones, and not every one. Of around 6,100 clones in the sample, 60% to 80% are singletons; the top ten hold roughly 14%. Sequenced: tumor tissue. All receptors come from a human donor with high-grade serous ovarian cancer.

This clone is labeled as medium-sized. One end of the junction is discordant with germline, which a read error may explain. The DNA of the CDR3 is TGTGCCAGCTGTGAACAGTCTAATTCACCCCTCCACTTT. It translates to CASCEQSNSPLHF. V gene TRBV2 combines with J gene TRBJ1-6; the D is unclear. The length of the CDR3 is 13 residues. Germline CDR1 and CDR2: SNHLY and FYNNEI.

This chain connects TRBV9 to TRBJ1-1; D is perhaps TRBD1 (5 bases). The length of the CDR3 is 14 residues. Trimming stripped 0 bases from V and 5 bases from J, with 11 bases between. CDR1 SGDLS and CDR2 YYNGEE come from the germline V gene. CDR3 sequence: CASSVGGGDTEAFF. DNA for the CDR3: TGTGCCAGCAGCGTAGGGGGAGGGGATACTGAAGCTTTCTTT.

The genes are TRBV4-2 and TRBJ1-6; TRBD1 is a possible D gene (5 bases). There are 15 residues in the CDR3. Germline lookup yields CDR1 LGHNA and CDR2 YNFKEQ. V gave up 0 bases and J gave up 9 bases, with 12 bases separating them. CDR3 in DNA: TGTGCCAGCAGCCAAGAAACAGGAGGTAGTTCACCCCTCCACTTT. This encodes CASSQETGGSSPLHF.

This clone has just one count. The CDR3 region is CASSAEAFYNEQFF. The DNA for the CDR3 is TGTGCCAGCAGCGCGGAAGCCTTCTACAATGAGCAGTTCTTC. This sequence joins TRBV2 and TRBJ2-1; D is ambiguous. The germline V gene encodes CDR1 SNHLY and CDR2 FYNNEI. This CDR3 region has 14 residues. The germline V and J ends were trimmed by 6 bases and 3 bases, with 12 bases remaining between them.

The chain links TRBV19 to TRBJ1-2; D gene unclear. The V gene's germline CDR1 is LNHDA and CDR2 SQIVND (reference sequence). The ends were cut back, 2 bases at V and 8 bases at J, with 9 bases in the middle. This CDR3 comprises 12 residues. CDR3 nucleotides: TGTGCCAGTAGTATACGGGAGGGCGGCTACACCTTC. It specifies CASSIREGGYTF. Drawing the rest from reference TRBV19 and TRBJ1-2, the complete variable domain is DGGITQSPKYLFRKEGQNVTLSCEQNLNHDAMYWYRQDPGQGLRLIYYSQIVNDFQKGDIAEGYSVSREKKESFPLTVTSAQKNPTAFYLCASSIREGGYTFGSGTRLTVV.

This clone was picked up one time. V is TRBV18 and J is TRBJ1-2; the D is unclear. The CDR3 has 13 amino acids. The germline V gene has CDR1 KGHSH and CDR2 LQKENI. Trimming shortened V by 4 bases and J by 0 bases, and 6 bases separated the two germline ends. In DNA form, the CDR3 reads TGTGCCAGCTCACGCGGGGCTAACTATGGCTACACCTTC. Translated, it gives CASSRGANYGYTF.

The genes are TRBV5-1 and TRBJ2-1, with unresolved D. The CDR3 extends over 14 amino acids. Germline CDR1 is SGHRS and CDR2 is YFSETQ. Trimming removed 4 bases from V and 4 bases from J, with 12 bases in between. The CDR3 loop reads CASSALAGYNEQFF. As DNA, the CDR3 is TGCGCCAGCAGCGCCTTGGCAGGTTACAATGAGCAGTTCTTC.

Regarding this clone: Its ends do not fully match the called genes, so a read error is possible. Other DNA sequences of this sample code for an identical CDR3. This chain joins TRBV9 and TRBJ1-1; the D gene is possibly TRBD1 (5 bases). Germline CDR1 reads SGDLS; CDR2 reads YYNGEE. This CDR3 contains 15 residues. CDR3 in DNA: TGTGCCAGCAGTAAAAATGGGGACCTGAACACTGAGGCTTTCTTT. Protein sequence: CASSKNGDLNTEAFF.

The chain uses TRBV7-9 and TRBJ1-1; D is unclear. Trimming removed 1 base at V and 6 bases at J, with 12 bases between. CDR3 length equals 14 residues. Germline values: CDR1 SEHNR, CDR2 FQNEAQ (reference sequence). CDR3 nucleotides: TGTGCCAGCAGCTTAGAAGGATTAGGGTCTGAAGCTTTCTTT. Translating it yields CASSLEGLGSEAFF.

The chain is built from TRBV6-5 and TRBJ2-7; no reliable D call. Trimming took 0 bases from V and 6 from J, leaving 9 bases between them. Germline CDR1 reads MNHEY; CDR2 reads SVGAGI. The CDR3 spans 13 residues. The CDR3, as DNA: TGTGCCAGCAGTTACTCGCTGGCGCGCGAGCAGTACTTC. Encoded protein: CASSYSLAREQYF.

The chain carries TRBV28 and TRBJ2-3, with unresolved D. Germline V gives CDR1 MDHEN, CDR2 SYDVKM. V was pared by 3 bases and J by 3 bases, with 10 bases between. The CDR3 covers 14 residues. CDR3 loop: CASSFVAGTDTQYF. The DNA of the CDR3 is TGTGCCAGCAGTTTCGTGGCCGGGACAGATACGCAGTATTTT.

V gene TRBV5-1 combines with J gene TRBJ1-5; possibly TRBD1 for D (5 bases). The CDR3 runs to 16 residues. The V end lost 4 bases, the J end lost 6 bases, and 20 bases lay between the germline ends. Germline-derived CDR1 and CDR2 are SGHRS and YFSETQ. The chain's CDR3 is CASSMGSDSGTQPQHF. CDR3 sequence (DNA): TGCGCCAGCAGCATGGGATCCGACTCAGGGACTCAGCCCCAGCATTTT.

The CDR3 here is CASSYDSPFSGANVLTF. DNA for the CDR3: TGTGCCAGCAGCTATGACTCGCCCTTCTCTGGGGCCAACGTCCTGACTTTC. V and J are TRBV5-4 and TRBJ2-6; D is unclear. Trimming pared 3 bases from V and 0 bases from J, leaving 13 bases between. Germline CDR1 reads SGHNT; CDR2 reads YYREEE (reference sequence). This CDR3 has 17 amino acids.

This rearrangement joins TRBV6-6 to TRBJ1-4; 10 bases agree with TRBD1. Germline loops: CDR1 MNHNY, CDR2 SVGAGI (reference sequence). CDR3 length: 15 residues. With 6 bases clipped from V and 6 bases from J, the junction kept 7 bases outside the gene matches. CDR3 nucleotides: TGTGCCAGCAGCCCGGGACAGGGGAGGGATGAAAAACTGTTTTTT. Translating gives CASSPGQGRDEKLFF.

This clone showed up just a few times. Different DNA sequences within this sample yield the same CDR3. The chain has TRBV6-5 and TRBJ1-1; D is undetermined. Trimming took 5 bases from V and 0 from J, leaving 4 bases between them. The germline V gene encodes CDR1 MNHEY and CDR2 SVGAGI. This CDR3 is 12 amino acids long. This CDR3 reads CASSQLNTEAFF. The CDR3 DNA follows: TGTGCCAGCAGTCAACTGAACACTGAAGCTTTCTTT.

This chain links TRBV4-2 with TRBJ1-2; D gene ambiguous. Per the germline V gene, CDR1 is LGHNA and CDR2 is YNFKEQ. V lost 1 base and J 4 bases, leaving 7 bases between the germline ends. This CDR3 comprises 13 residues. The CDR3 loop is CASSQVSVYGYTF. Here the CDR3 DNA reads TGTGCCAGCAGCCAAGTTTCAGTCTATGGCTACACCTTC.

This clone was found a few times. The gene calls are TRBV19 and TRBJ1-2; the D is unclear. V was cut by 3 bases and J by 8 bases, with 7 bases left in between. Germline CDR1 and CDR2: LNHDA and SQIVND (reference sequence). This CDR3 has 11 residues. CDR3 in amino acids: CASSIDRGYTF. DNA of the CDR3: TGTGCCAGTAGTATTGATCGCGGCTACACCTTC.

V usage is TRBV11-2 and J usage is TRBJ2-2, with 7 bases identical to TRBD2. V dropped 0 bases and J dropped 5; count of bases not matched to a gene: 3. Looked up from germline, CDR1 is SGHAT and CDR2 is FQNNGV. There are 15 residues in the CDR3. CDR3 nucleotide sequence: TGTGCCAGCAGCTTAGAAGCGGGGAGGACCGGGGAGCTGTTTTTT. It yields the protein CASSLEAGRTGELFF. Full variable domain (rest looked up from reference TRBV11-2 and TRBJ2-2): EAGVAQSPRYKIIEKRQSVAFWCNPISGHATLYWYQQILGQGPKLLIQFQNNGVVDDSQLPKDRFSAERLKGVDSTLKIQPAKLEDSAVYLCASSLEAGRTGELFFGEGSRLTVL.

The rearrangement joins TRBV7-9 to TRBJ1-1; D is unresolved. The V and J ends lost 3 bases and 5 bases respectively, with 7 bases between them. The V gene's germline CDR1 is SEHNR and CDR2 FQNEAQ (reference sequence). The CDR3 consists of 12 residues. The CDR3 DNA follows: TGTGCCAGCAGCTTGGGCGCGACTGAAGCTTTCTTT. Amino acid sequence: CASSLGATEAFF.

CDR3: CAREDAPGEPNEKLFF. The CDR3 DNA is TGTGCCAGAGAGGACGCCCCAGGGGAACCTAATGAAAAACTGTTTTTT. V and J are TRBV5-5 and TRBJ1-4, with D possibly being TRBD1 (6 bases). V shed 8 bases and J shed 3 bases, with 20 bases lying between them. Per the germline V gene, CDR1 is SGHKS and CDR2 is YYEKEE (reference sequence). This CDR3 has 16 amino acids.

The chain links TRBV5-1 to TRBJ2-5; D might be TRBD1 (6 bases). The CDR3 runs 14 residues. The V and J ends lost 0 bases and 1 base respectively, with 7 bases between them. The germline gives CDR1 SGHRS, CDR2 YFSETQ. The CDR3 is CASSLVTGQETQYF. CDR3 DNA: TGCGCCAGCAGCTTGGTGACAGGCCAAGAGACCCAGTACTTC.

V gene TRBV6-5 combines with J gene TRBJ2-7, with 9 bases lining up with TRBD1. This CDR3 has 15 amino acids. Per germline, CDR1 MNHEY and CDR2 SVGAGI. Trimming removed 4 bases from V and 3 bases from J; junction bases left unmatched: 7. Written as DNA, the CDR3 is TGTGCCAGCAGTTCCCCGGGACAGGGAGTCTACGAGCAGTACTTC. It is translated as CASSSPGQGVYEQYF.